This TCR beta chain is from a study of cytomegalovirus exposure and HLA in healthy donors (dated by TCRdb to between 2016 and 2019). About the study as a whole: According to an earlier analysis of a few hundred of the donors, some 180 million T cells yielded 90 million to 140 million unique TCR beta sequences and roughly 280 Gb of sequence data. Along with the approximately 650-subject first cohort, a separate validation cohort of over a hundred different subjects was used. The study was designed to test whether signatures of past pathogen exposure could be identified by cataloging public T cell receptors. The study used immunosequencing to profile the T cell repertoires of 666 subjects and linked those repertoires to cytomegalovirus serostatus. The study combined high-throughput TCR immunosequencing, statistical association of individual TCRs with disease status, and machine learning to predict cytomegalovirus infection status. An earlier analysis of 450 to 750 of the donors used high-throughput TCR beta sequencing to judge whether each TCR beta V gene segment behaved as functional or pseudogenic. Several DR-DQ haplotypes were handled as single units for association and clustering, since linkage in the cohort was strong. Typing coverage varied by locus: roughly 620-640 donors for A, B, C, DRB1 and DQB1; roughly 560 for DQA1; 600 to 610 for DPA1; about 450 for DPB1. Approximately 310 gigabases of sequencing data and around 85 million unique TCR sequences made up an early release that covered nearly 650 HLA-typed donors. HLA typing included class I and class II loci at four-digit resolution. Of the roughly 430 genotyped donors, over 70% fell in the genetic ancestry cluster associated with self-reported Caucasian donors. A later genetic analysis used genome-wide SNP genotypes for about three fifths of the 666 donors, treating that subset as a discovery cohort. A later analysis re-examined previously published TCR beta repertoires from roughly 650 donors and added high-resolution HLA genotyping to investigate patterns of TCR occurrence. Donor age, sex, ethnicity and CMV serostatus were compiled together with the repertoire data. All discovery cohort repertoires had been generated on a single sequencing platform. The later analysis used no new phenotypic data to find candidate immune exposures, relying instead on TCR beta sequences and their occurrence across donors. Among 300 to 450 genotyped donors of the cohort, an average of about 240,000 unique TCR beta nucleotide sequences were sequenced per donor, around a sixth of them non-productive.

As concerns this clone: This receptor's antigen is unknown. The record has no base qualities; no much larger clone is one base away.

Broader findings and caveats from the paper: Cytomegalovirus status was reported to be diagnosed by the classifier with high specificity and sensitivity in both the original and validation cohorts. It was suggested by the authors that the approach could potentially be generalized to other disease states and immunological phenotypes. Some IMGT-functional V segments, including TRBV6-2 and TRBV6-3, could not be told apart with the 87-base-pair reads, so those segments were excluded. Most CMV-associated TCR beta chains appeared to be HLA-restricted in a later analysis, and the HLA associations seemed to be driven largely by CMV exposure. Several of the top co-occurrence clusters appeared to be linked to parvovirus B19, influenza, CMV and Epstein-Barr virus, according to a later analysis. This cohort had only TCR beta chains sequenced, and the lack of alpha or paired-chain data limited which features could be detected. Across donors, most TCR sequences were observed very rarely, whereas some public TCRs were present in many individuals. Broadly in line with IMGT annotations, most TCR beta V segments showed up in productive rearrangements about 87% or about 30% of the time in an earlier analysis of several hundred of the donors. A later analysis found that TCR association rates varied across HLA loci, with DRB1 alleles showing the most associated TCRs and HLA-C alleles the fewest. Because HLA typing was missing for some donors at each locus, association tests included only the typed subset. According to a later genetic analysis, donors in an Asian-associated ancestry cluster had fewer N-insertions in productive TCRs than the approximately 630-donor mean. In the study, around 150 TCR beta chains were listed as associated with cytomegalovirus. Linkage disequilibrium might explain the correlated functional status among segregating V segments, but an unknown experimental factor could not be ruled out. A cluster of highly shared sequence variants was judged likely to represent a technical artifact of the sequencing pipeline. The earlier analysis of fewer than 750 of the donors excluded roughly 16 rarely observed V segments, including chromosome 9 orphons, because counts were too low. Strong co-occurrence of HLA alleles, especially DR and DQ, made assigning TCR associations to individual alleles difficult. An association between a missense DCLRE1C variant and V-gene and J-gene trimming of TCR beta chains was found in a later genetic analysis and replicated in an independent cohort. A few of the identified cytomegalovirus-associated TCR beta chains were confirmed in vitro to be specific for cytomegalovirus antigens. At a false discovery rate of 0.05, a later analysis linked around 15,000 TCR beta sequences to specific HLA alleles. A later analysis found that HLA-associated TCR beta chains were more clonally expanded and had lower generation probabilities than equally common non-associated chains. Presence/absence analyses assumed roughly uniform sequencing depth across donors, an assumption that may not hold. A further reported finding was that TCR beta sequences accurately predicted the HLA-A and HLA-B alleles for most subjects in the first cohort. For the cohort, immune exposure information was limited to CMV serostatus.

The cohort was made up of several hundred healthy bone marrow donors. All cohort members were sampled while nominally healthy, although unrecorded immune exposures were likely present. The donor tested CMV seropositive, placing the donor among the approximately 290 seropositive members of the cohort. A peripheral blood sample was collected from each donor, and TCR beta sequencing was performed on peripheral blood mononuclear cells. Genomic DNA was extracted from the blood cell samples with the Qiagen DNeasy Blood Extraction Kit. Library prep was done by the immunoSEQ multiplex PCR assay. For the multiplex PCR, a mixture combining 60 forward primers for TCR Vbeta segments and 13 reverse primers for TCR Jbeta segments was used. A multiplex PCR assay on genomic DNA amplified the CDR3 region of rearranged TCR beta genes. On the Illumina HiSeq System, the amplified TCR beta libraries were sequenced as 87-base-pair reads. Regarding the original processing steps: A later analysis counted about 82 million unique TCR beta chains across the 640 or so repertoires, and roughly 10 million of these chains were shared by at least two donors. A nearest-neighbor algorithm error-corrected the raw reads and collapsed the reads into unique sequences, merging closely related sequences to remove PCR and sequencing errors. Alignment of CDR3 sequences to IMGT reference sequences was used to assign V, D and J gene segments. For a sequence to be retained, a match of at least six nucleotides to both a V gene segment and a J gene segment was required. A rearrangement was called productive if the CDR3 had no stop codons and remained in frame with V and J, and every other rearrangement was called non-productive. CDR3 was defined according to IMGT convention as the region running from the second conserved V-encoded cysteine to the conserved J-encoded phenylalanine. In an earlier analysis of 587 of the donors, sequences lacking an unambiguous match to a single V gene segment were excluded. An earlier analysis of 550 to 650 of the donors classified V segments as functional when productive rearrangements were above 56.7% and as segregating when the standard deviation between donors was above 5%. A statistical classification framework was built for diagnosing cytomegalovirus status from the catalog of TCR beta chain sequences. A later analysis assigned V and J genes by comparing TCR nucleotide sequences with IMGT/GENE-DB human TR gene sequences. A later analysis assigned CDR3 sequences and most-parsimonious VDJ recombination scenarios with the TCRdist pipeline. A later analysis defined each TCR beta chain by its CDR3 amino acid sequence plus V-gene family, and excluded reads lacking a unique V-gene family. To address suspected cross-contamination and a sequencing artifact, a later analysis removed 550 to 750 highly shared, low-generation-probability nucleotide sequences. A later analysis calculated a clonal expansion index for each public chain from normalized within-repertoire ranks of inferred template counts. Generation probabilities in a later analysis came from a VDJ recombination model fitted to out-of-frame rearrangements, and those results were checked against IGoR. In a later analysis, hypergeometric tests were used to score TCR-TCR, TCR-HLA and TCR-CMV co-occurrence, with a repertoire-size bias correction applied to TCR pairs. To estimate false discovery rates, a later analysis permuted the HLA or CMV assignments 20 times. In a later analysis, co-occurring TCRs were grouped with DBSCAN, and TCRdist sequence similarity was added when clustering was performed within HLA-allele-positive subsets. Repertoires with fewer than 30,000 or more than 120,000 public chains were left out of co-occurrence clustering, as were five repertoires with anomalous nucleotide sharing. As stored in TCRdb, this immuneACCESS dataset retains in-frame rearrangements with V and J assigned. A fraction of the clones does not appear; measured against another copy, unresolved V genes explain less than half of the discrepancy, and the remainder lacks a known reason. V, J and clone size are taken as reported in that table, and D and trimming were inferred from the DNA itself. The table for this sample lists around 85,000 clones; about four fifths of them were counted only once. About 32% of the sample goes to the ten largest clones.

Reading from cysteine to phenylalanine, the CDR3 counts 11 amino acids. Only the CDR3 region is kept as DNA, spanning 33 bases read in frame from base 1. The germline V gene (reference sequence) yields DFQATT for CDR1 and SNEGSKA for CDR2. V and J lose 7 bases and 9 bases, and a span of 13 bases separates them. Recombination joined TRBV20-1 with TRBJ2-1, and TRBD2 may be the D gene, going by 5 matching bases. Sample: PBMCs. The receptor's source is a man aged 50-60 years in good health and CMV-seropositive. At the DNA level, the sequence is TGCAGTGTTCAAAAGCGGAGTGAGCAGTTCTTC. Its protein reads: CSVQKRSEQFF.